This T cell receptor beta chain comes out of a study of patients and donors after allogeneic stem cell transplantation. The V end was cut by 0 bases, the J end by 14 bases, with 13 bases between. This CDR3 is built from 11 residues. Germline CDR1 reads DFQATT; CDR2 reads SNEGSKA (reference sequence). In its sample, this clonotype was seen a few times. TCRdb independently ran MiXCR on the RT-PCR reads; one entry per CDR3 protein. The table has about a million distinct CDR3 sequences, under 20% seen once. The TCR was taken from a human donor who was either an allogeneic HSCT recipient or a stem cell or donor lymphocyte infusion donor (not recorded which). It is not recorded whose cells these are; they may come from a transplant donor. Material: blood, either unsorted or a sorted T cell fraction (not recorded which). The chain couples TRBV20-1 to TRBJ1-1; possibly TRBD1 for D (5 bases). In DNA, the CDR3 is TGCAGTGCTAGAGATTCATCTCCAGGGTTCTTT. It encodes CSARDSSPGFF.